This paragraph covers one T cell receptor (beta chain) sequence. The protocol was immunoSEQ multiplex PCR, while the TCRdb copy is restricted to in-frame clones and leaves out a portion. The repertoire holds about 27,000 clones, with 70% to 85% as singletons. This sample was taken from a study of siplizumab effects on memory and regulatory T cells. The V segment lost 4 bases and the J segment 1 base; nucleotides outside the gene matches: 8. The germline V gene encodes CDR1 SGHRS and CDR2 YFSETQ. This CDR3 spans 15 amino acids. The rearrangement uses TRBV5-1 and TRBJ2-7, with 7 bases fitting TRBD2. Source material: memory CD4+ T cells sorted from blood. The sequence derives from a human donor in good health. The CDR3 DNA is TGCGCCAGCAGCAACCCTAGCGGAGCTTCCTACGAGCAGTACTTC. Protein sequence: CASSNPSGASYEQYF.